This is a list of T cell receptor beta chains from one sample in a study of patients and donors after allogeneic stem cell transplantation. TCRdb analysed the RT-PCR reads with MiXCR anew, one entry per CDR3 protein. The sample records fewer than 250,000 distinct CDR3 sequences, over 12% being singletons. Sequenced input: blood, either unsorted or a sorted T cell fraction (not recorded which). The source of these receptors is a human donor who was either an allogeneic HSCT recipient or a stem cell or donor lymphocyte infusion donor (not recorded which). It is not recorded whose cells these are; they may come from a transplant donor. CDR3s include the opening cysteine and the closing phenylalanine or tryptophan. The D gene is left open where the match is weak. Clone size is shown for a subset of rows, as once, few, many or a class of expanded clone.

TRBV29-1	many	TRBD1	TRBJ2-6	CSVLGTGSGANVLTF	TGCAGCGTCCTTGGGACAGGGTCGGGGGCCAACGTCCTGACTTTC
TRBV6-2/TRBV6-3	-	TRBD1	TRBJ1-6	CASSLTGNSPLHF	TGTGCCAGCAGCTTGACAGGGAATTCACCCCTCCACTTT
TRBV12-3/TRBV12-4	-	TRBD2	TRBJ2-5	CASSRAGGYQETQYF	TGTGCCAGCAGCCGAGCGGGGGGCTATCAAGAGACCCAGTACTTC
TRBV6-1	many	-	TRBJ1-1	CANGPRGSAEAFF	TGTGCCAATGGGCCCAGGGGATCAGCTGAAGCTTTCTTT
TRBV7-8	-	TRBD1	TRBJ1-5	CASSFLGATGNQPQHF	TGTGCCAGCAGTTTCCTGGGGGCGACAGGGAATCAGCCCCAGCATTTT
TRBV7-2	-	-	TRBJ1-2	CASSSGPNLGGYTF	TGTGCCAGCAGCTCGGGACCCAACCTGGGCGGCTACACCTTC
TRBV4-1	few	TRBD1	TRBJ1-2	CASSQDRQGAQARGYTF	TGCGCCAGCAGCCAAGATCGACAGGGGGCGCAGGCTCGCGGCTACACCTTC
TRBV5-1	-	TRBD1	TRBJ1-1	CASSLVAGGNTEAFF	TGCGCCAGCAGCTTGGTGGCAGGGGGGAACACTGAAGCTTTCTTT
TRBV12-3/TRBV12-4	few	-	TRBJ1-2	CAISRGGRSYGYTF	TGTGCCATAAGCCGGGGGGGAAGGAGCTATGGCTACACCTTC
TRBV24-1	many	-	TRBJ2-2	CATRGRGSTGELFF	TGTGCCACCAGGGGCAGGGGATCCACCGGGGAGCTGTTTTTT
TRBV20-1	-	TRBD2	TRBJ2-3	CSAPTPAGGITDTQYF	TGCAGTGCTCCCACTCCCGCGGGGGGGATCACAGATACGCAGTATTTT
TRBV20-1	few	-	TRBJ2-5	CSARDFRGNEQETQYF	TGCAGTGCTAGAGATTTTCGAGGTAACGAGCAAGAGACCCAGTACTTC
TRBV3-1	few	TRBD2	TRBJ2-5	CASSQLAAVQETQYF	TGTGCCAGCAGCCAACTAGCGGCTGTCCAAGAGACCCAGTACTTC
TRBV4-1	-	TRBD1	TRBJ2-3	CASSRTGDSTDTQYF	TGCGCCAGCAGCCGGACAGGTGATAGCACAGATACGCAGTATTTT
TRBV27	few	-	TRBJ2-1	CASSFNPPGVSYNEQFF	TGTGCCAGCAGTTTTAACCCTCCGGGGGTCTCCTACAATGAGCAGTTCTTC
TRBV4-1	few	-	TRBJ1-4	CASSQEANSNEKLFF	TGCGCCAGCAGCCAAGAAGCAAATTCGAATGAAAAACTGTTTTTT
TRBV5-1	many	-	TRBJ2-7	CASRLQDFYEQYF	TGCGCCAGCAGGCTACAAGATTTCTACGAGCAGTACTTC
TRBV27	-	-	TRBJ2-7	CASSPQFEVKPGEQYF	TGTGCCAGCAGTCCGCAATTTGAAGTGAAACCGGGCGAGCAGTACTTC
TRBV3-1	many	-	TRBJ2-1	CASSPPGAYNEQFF	TGTGCCAGCAGCCCCCCTGGCGCCTACAATGAGCAGTTCTTC
TRBV4-1	-	-	TRBJ2-7	CASSQDLVQGCEQYF	TGCGCCAGCAGCCAAGATCTAGTTCAGGGCTGCGAGCAGTACTTC
TRBV2	many	TRBD2	TRBJ2-1	CASSEQLAGGGFF	TGTGCCAGCAGTGAACAACTAGCGGGAGGAGGCTTCTTC
TRBV18	few	-	TRBJ2-1	CASSPPSLNEQFF	TGTGCCAGCTCACCACCCTCCCTTAATGAGCAGTTCTTC
TRBV7-2	few	-	TRBJ1-1	CASSQRAGRFTEAFF	TGTGCCAGCAGCCAACGCGCAGGGAGGTTCACTGAAGCTTTCTTT
TRBV29-1	many	TRBD1	TRBJ1-5	CSASTDRGGQPQHF	TGCAGCGCCAGTACTGACAGGGGTGGGCAGCCCCAGCATTTT
TRBV4-1	many	-	TRBJ1-5	CASSPQNSAGAVNSNQPQHF	TGCGCCAGCAGCCCCCAGAACAGCGCAGGGGCGGTTAATAGCAATCAGCCCCAGCATTTT
TRBV20-1	-	TRBD1	TRBJ2-7	CSAPQTGSHEQYF	TGCAGTGCTCCTCAGACAGGGTCACACGAGCAGTACTTC
TRBV7-8	-	-	TRBJ2-3	CASSSPGIRRTRLDTQYF	TGTGCCAGCAGCTCTCCGGGTATCAGGAGAACGCGTCTAGATACGCAGTATTTT
TRBV7-9	-	TRBD2	TRBJ2-1	CASSPGGLAGEQFF	TGTGCCAGCAGTCCGGGGGGCCTAGCGGGAGAGCAGTTCTTC
TRBV20-1	-	-	TRBJ1-2	CSARSGTLNYGYTF	TGCAGTGCTAGAAGCGGGACTCTTAACTATGGCTACACCTTC
TRBV12-3/TRBV12-4	-	-	TRBJ2-5	CASRLADVETQYF	TGTGCCAGCAGACTCGCGGATGTGGAGACCCAGTACTTC
TRBV6-5	few	TRBD2	TRBJ2-3	CASSSLAREGTQYF	TGTGCCAGCAGTTCACTAGCGAGGGAGGGTACGCAGTATTTT
TRBV5-6	-	-	TRBJ1-1	CASSFSLDGDTEAFF	TGTGCCAGCAGCTTCTCACTAGACGGGGACACTGAAGCTTTCTTT
TRBV12-5	-	TRBD2	TRBJ2-7	CASGFPGGAPKEQYF	TGTGCTAGTGGTTTTCCCGGGGGGGCCCCCAAGGAGCAGTACTTC
TRBV18	few	-	TRBJ1-6	CASSPPSGYNSPLHF	TGTGCCAGCTCACCACCTAGCGGCTATAATTCACCCCTCCACTTT
TRBV20-1	-	-	TRBJ2-3	CSASAMGLNLNTDTQYF	TGCAGTGCTAGTGCAATGGGACTCAACTTAAACACAGATACGCAGTATTTT
TRBV7-2	many	-	TRBJ2-1	CASSSTGPYNEQFF	TGTGCCAGCAGCTCAACAGGGCCCTACAATGAGCAGTTCTTC
TRBV9	many	TRBD2	TRBJ2-2	CASSVRGAGGRTGELFF	TGTGCCAGCAGCGTTCGTGGAGCGGGAGGGCGTACCGGGGAGCTGTTTTTT
TRBV6-2/TRBV6-3	few	TRBD1	TRBJ1-5	CASSSSLGTGSNQPQHF	TGTGCCAGCAGTTCCTCTTTGGGGACAGGCAGCAATCAGCCCCAGCATTTT
TRBV30	few	-	TRBJ2-5	CAWMGQETQYF	TGTGCCTGGATGGGGCAAGAGACCCAGTACTTC
TRBV12-3/TRBV12-4	-	TRBD1	TRBJ2-1	CASSPGTGTNEQFF	TGTGCCAGCAGTCCCGGGACAGGGACCAATGAGCAGTTCTTC